This is a list of T cell receptor beta chains from one sample in a study of cytomegalovirus exposure and HLA in healthy donors. Generated by immunoSEQ multiplex PCR, the TCRdb table keeps only in-frame clones and is missing some. The data show some 150,000 clones, nearly 80% seen once. The material sequenced was PBMCs. All receptors derive from a woman aged 30 to 39 in good health and CMV-seronegative. Both conserved end residues are part of each CDR3. A D gene is named only where the DNA matches it firmly. A row's size may be missing; if present it is once, few, many or a size class.

TRBD2	.	TRBJ2-3	TRBV7-6	CASRPAPTSRGDTQYF	TGTGCCAGCAGACCGGCCCCGACTAGCCGGGGAGATACGCAGTATTTT
.	.	TRBJ2-7	TRBV27	CASSTLGQTYEQYF	TGTGCCAGCAGTACGCTTGGACAGACCTACGAGCAGTACTTC
TRBD1	.	TRBJ1-4	TRBV5-1	CASSRALQGNFGEKLFF	TGCGCCAGCAGCAGGGCCCTACAGGGGAATTTTGGCGAAAAACTGTTTTTT
.	few	TRBJ1-6	TRBV19	CASRRVDDNSPLHF	TGTGCCAGTAGGAGGGTGGACGATAATTCACCCCTCCACTTT
.	.	TRBJ2-5	TRBV5-4	CASSLETEKETQYF	TGTGCCAGCAGCTTGGAGACAGAGAAAGAGACCCAGTACTTC
.	.	TRBJ1-3	TRBV2	CASSAGEGNTIYF	TGTGCCAGCAGTGCAGGGGAGGGAAACACCATATATTTT
TRBD1	once	TRBJ2-3	TRBV6-5	CASRGTGGADTQYF	TGTGCCAGCAGGGGGACAGGGGGCGCAGATACGCAGTATTTT
TRBD1	.	TRBJ1-6	TRBV27	CASSLELRRGRGPPLHF	TGTGCCAGCAGTTTAGAGCTTAGAAGGGGTAGGGGGCCACCCCTCCACTTT
TRBD1	.	TRBJ2-7	TRBV11-2	CASSWTGGYEQYF	TGTGCCAGCAGCTGGACAGGGGGTTACGAGCAGTACTTC
.	.	TRBJ1-2	TRBV5-4	CASSLYRTRADGYTF	TGTGCCAGCAGCTTGTATAGGACCAGGGCCGATGGCTACACCTTC
TRBD1	.	TRBJ2-5	TRBV7-9	CASSQYRGVETQYF	TGTGCCAGCAGCCAATACAGGGGGGTGGAGACCCAGTACTTC
.	.	TRBJ1-5	TRBV5-1	CASSLEAAGGNQPQHF	TGCGCCAGCAGCTTGGAAGCCGCAGGGGGCAATCAGCCCCAGCATTTT
TRBD1	.	TRBJ2-7	TRBV4-3	CASSQEQTGTYEQYF	TGCGCCAGCAGCCAAGAACAGACAGGGACCTACGAGCAGTACTTC
TRBD2	.	TRBJ2-7	TRBV5-1	CASSSVAGESYEQYF	TGCGCCAGCAGCTCCGTGGCGGGGGAAAGTTACGAGCAGTACTTC
.	few	TRBJ2-2	TRBV19	CATAYSNTGELFF	TGTGCCACCGCCTACTCGAACACCGGGGAGCTGTTTTTT
.	.	TRBJ1-1	TRBV6-4	CASRGNTEAFF	TGTGCCAGCCGGGGGAACACTGAAGCTTTCTTT
TRBD1	.	TRBJ1-2	TRBV6-5	CASSYPGQGGSGYTF	TGTGCCAGCAGTTACCCAGGACAGGGAGGAAGTGGCTACACCTTC
.	few	TRBJ1-1	TRBV6-4	CASSDSAGDGNTEAFF	TGTGCCAGCAGTGACTCCGCAGGGGACGGGAACACTGAAGCTTTCTTT
.	.	TRBJ2-7	TRBV9	CARKAGLGEQYF	TGTGCCAGGAAGGCGGGTCTGGGCGAGCAGTACTTC
.	.	TRBJ1-3	TRBV4-1	CASSPPRGGTRENTIYF	TGCGCCAGCAGCCCTCCTCGTGGGGGGACTCGAGAAAACACCATATATTTT
.	few	TRBJ2-3	TRBV6-4	CASSDRGLSDTQYF	TGTGCCAGCAGTGACCGGGGGTTGTCAGATACGCAGTATTTT
TRBD2	.	TRBJ2-1	TRBV11-2	CASSFFASGGAGEQFF	TGTGCCAGCAGCTTCTTCGCTAGCGGGGGGGCTGGTGAGCAGTTCTTC
.	.	TRBJ1-2	TRBV9	CASSVNRADGYTF	TGTGCCAGCAGCGTAAACAGGGCGGATGGCTACACCTTC
.	.	TRBJ2-7	TRBV5-4	CASSMAQGEQYF	TGTGCCAGCAGCATGGCCCAGGGAGAGCAGTACTTC
.	.	TRBJ1-2	TRBV21-1	CASSKGGNRGYHNYGYTF	TGTGCCAGCAGCAAAGGTGGGAACAGGGGGTACCATAACTATGGCTACACCTTC
.	.	TRBJ1-3	TRBV4-1	CASSQFSDSGNTIYF	TGCGCCAGCAGCCAGTTCTCAGACTCTGGAAACACCATATATTTT
TRBD1	once	TRBJ1-2	TRBV9	CASSSTPGQGRGYTF	TGTGCCAGCAGCTCCACGCCGGGACAGGGGCGTGGCTACACCTTC
TRBD1	.	TRBJ2-7	TRBV6-5	CASRATGFHEQYF	TGTGCCAGCAGAGCGACAGGGTTTCACGAGCAGTACTTC
.	.	TRBJ1-2	TRBV4-2	CASSTERGSYTF	TGTGCCAGCAGCACCGAAAGGGGGAGCTACACCTTC
TRBD1	.	TRBJ2-2	TRBV7-2	CASSRQGPNTGELFF	TGTGCCAGCAGCCGACAGGGGCCGAACACCGGGGAGCTGTTTTTT
.	.	TRBJ1-5	TRBV19	CASSIRDTNQPQHF	TGTGCCAGTAGTATCCGGGACACCAATCAGCCCCAGCATTTT